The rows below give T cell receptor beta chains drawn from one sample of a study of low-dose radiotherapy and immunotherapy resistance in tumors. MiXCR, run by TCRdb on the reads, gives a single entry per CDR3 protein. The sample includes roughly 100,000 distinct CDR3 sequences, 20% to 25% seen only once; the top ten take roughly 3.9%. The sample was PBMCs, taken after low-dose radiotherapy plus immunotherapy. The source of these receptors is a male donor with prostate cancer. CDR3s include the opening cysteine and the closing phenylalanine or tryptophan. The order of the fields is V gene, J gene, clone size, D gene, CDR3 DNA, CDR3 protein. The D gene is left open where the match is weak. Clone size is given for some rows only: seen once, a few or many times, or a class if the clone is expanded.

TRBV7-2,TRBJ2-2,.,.,TGTGCCAGCAGCACATATTACAGGGTAGTAAACACCGGGGAGCTGTTTTTT,CASSTYYRVVNTGELFF
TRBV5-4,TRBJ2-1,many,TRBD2,TGTGCCAGCAGCGGGGCTAGCGGGGGGGCGGAGGAGCAGTTCTTC,CASSGASGGAEEQFF
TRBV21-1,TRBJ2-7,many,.,TGTGCCAGCACAAACTACCAGGAGGACTGCTCCTACGAGCAGTACTTC,CASTNYQEDCSYEQYF
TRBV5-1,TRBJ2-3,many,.,TGCGCCAGCAGCTCCCGCGGTGGGGCGTTCACAGATACGCAGTATTTT,CASSSRGGAFTDTQYF
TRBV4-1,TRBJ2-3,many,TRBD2,TGCGCCAGCAGCCAAGATGGCGGGGGGAGCACAGATACGCAGTATTTT,CASSQDGGGSTDTQYF
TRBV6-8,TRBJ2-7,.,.,TGTGCCAGCAGGTACGGACAGCTCTACGAGCAGTACTTC,CASRYGQLYEQYF
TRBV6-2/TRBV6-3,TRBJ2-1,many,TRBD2,TGTGCCAGCAAACTAGCGGGGGGCTCGGTCTACAATGAGCAGTTCTTC,CASKLAGGSVYNEQFF
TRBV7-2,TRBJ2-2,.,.,TGTGCCAGCGGGGGGCCATATCCGGCCGGGGAGCTGTTTTTT,CASGGPYPAGELFF
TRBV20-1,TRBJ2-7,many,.,TGCAGTGCTAGAAAGGGACCCACCGGCGAGCAGTACTTC,CSARKGPTGEQYF
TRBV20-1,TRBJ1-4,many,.,TGCAGTGCTAGAGATCTAAGGCCGCCCGGTGAAAAACTGTTTTTT,CSARDLRPPGEKLFF
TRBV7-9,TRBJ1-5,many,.,TGTGCCAGCAGCTTAAACACGGCTAATCAGCCCCAGCATTTT,CASSLNTANQPQHF
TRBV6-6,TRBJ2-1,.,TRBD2,TGTGCCAGCAGGCGAGAACTAGCGGGAGCTTACAATGAGCAGTTCTTC,CASRRELAGAYNEQFF
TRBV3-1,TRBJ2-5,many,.,TGTGCCAGCAGAGGAGTCCCGCAGACCCAGTACTTC,CASRGVPQTQYF
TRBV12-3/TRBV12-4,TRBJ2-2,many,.,TGTGCCAGCAGTTTCGACAGACCCGGGGAGCTGTTTTTT,CASSFDRPGELFF
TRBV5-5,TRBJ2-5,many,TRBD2,TGTGCCAGCAGCCCTCAGGGCCTAGCGGCCCCACAAGAGACCCAGTACTTC,CASSPQGLAAPQETQYF
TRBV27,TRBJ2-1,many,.,TGTGCCAGCAGCTTGGAGGGTAGCGGATTCAATGAGCAGTTCTTC,CASSLEGSGFNEQFF
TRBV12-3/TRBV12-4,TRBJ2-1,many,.,TGTGCCAGCAGTTTAGGGGGGATTGGTGAGCAGTTCTTC,CASSLGGIGEQFF
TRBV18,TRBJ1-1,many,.,TGTGCCAGCGTGGGGGATCTGAACACTGAAGCTTTCTTT,CASVGDLNTEAFF
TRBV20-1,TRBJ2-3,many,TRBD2,TGCAGTGCCAGATCGGGGGGGCCGGGCACAGATACGCAGTATTTT,CSARSGGPGTDTQYF
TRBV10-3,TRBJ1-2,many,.,TGTGCCATCAGTGAGCCCGAAGGCGGCTACACCTTC,CAISEPEGGYTF
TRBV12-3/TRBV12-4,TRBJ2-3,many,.,TGTGCCAGCAGTCTCCCCTTAGCGAATAGTAGGGATACGCAGTATTTT,CASSLPLANSRDTQYF
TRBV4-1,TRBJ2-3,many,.,TGCGCCAGCAGCCAAGTAGGTGTTACGCAGTATTTT,CASSQVGVTQYF
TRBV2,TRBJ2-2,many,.,TGTGCCAGCAGTGAAGCTTGGGGCGGGGGCGGTACCGGGGAGCTGTTTTTT,CASSEAWGGGGTGELFF
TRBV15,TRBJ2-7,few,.,TGTGCCACCAGCAGAGATAAGAGGAGGGACGGCGAGCAGTACTTC,CATSRDKRRDGEQYF
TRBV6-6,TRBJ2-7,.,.,TGTGCCAGCAGTTACTCGGCCTACGAGCAGTACTTC,CASSYSAYEQYF
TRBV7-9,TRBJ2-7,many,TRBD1,TGTGCCAGCAGCCCCCATTTCACAGGGGATTTCTACGAGCAGTACTTC,CASSPHFTGDFYEQYF
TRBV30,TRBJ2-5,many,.,TGTGCCTGGAGTAGCGCAGGCCAAGAGACCCAGTACTTC,CAWSSAGQETQYF
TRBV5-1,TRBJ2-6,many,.,TGCGCCAGCAGCTTGGCCCCGATTGACAGCCCTGGGGCCAACGTCCTGACTTTC,CASSLAPIDSPGANVLTF
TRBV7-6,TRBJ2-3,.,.,TGTGCCAGCAGCCCGCGTGTAGCGGCCTCTGGGGATACGCAGTATTTT,CASSPRVAASGDTQYF
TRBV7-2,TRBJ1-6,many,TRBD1,TGTGCCAGCACCCCCCGGACAGGGCCTTTTACTAATTCACCCCTCCACTTT,CASTPRTGPFTNSPLHF
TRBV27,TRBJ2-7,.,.,TGTGCCAGCAGGGACCTCTACGAGCAGTACTTC,CASRDLYEQYF
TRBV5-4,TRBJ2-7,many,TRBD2,TGTGCCAGCAACGAAGGGGGACTAGCGGGTCTCTACGAGCAGTACTTC,CASNEGGLAGLYEQYF
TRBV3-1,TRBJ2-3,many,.,TGTGCCAGCAGCCAAGAGCATCGACTGCTAGCGTATTTT,CASSQEHRLLAYF
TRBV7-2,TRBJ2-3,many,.,TGTGCCAGCAGCTTACGCTTAGAGGGGGGAGATACGCAGTATTTT,CASSLRLEGGDTQYF
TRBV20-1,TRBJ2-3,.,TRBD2,TGCAGTGCTGGGGAGGGACTAGCGGGGGGGGATACGCAGTATTTT,CSAGEGLAGGDTQYF
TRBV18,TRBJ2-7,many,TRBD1,TGTGCCAGCTCACTCGACAGGGGAGAACAGTACTTC,CASSLDRGEQYF
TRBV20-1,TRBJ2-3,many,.,TGCAGTACCTCAAATCGGGACTCTTATTTAGATACGCAGTATTTT,CSTSNRDSYLDTQYF
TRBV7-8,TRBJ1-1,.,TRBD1,TGTGCCAGCAGCTTAGCGCCAGGGGGGGCCACTGAAGCTTTCTTT,CASSLAPGGATEAFF
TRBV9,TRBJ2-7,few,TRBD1,TGTGCCAGCAGCGCCAGTGGGGACAGGACTCTCCACGAGCAGTACTTC,CASSASGDRTLHEQYF
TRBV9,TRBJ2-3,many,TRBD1,TGTGCCAGCGGACACAGGGGATCCACAGATACGCAGTATTTT,CASGHRGSTDTQYF
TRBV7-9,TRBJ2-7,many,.,TGTGCCAGCAGCTTAGGGACAGTAGTTACCTACGAGCAGTACTTC,CASSLGTVVTYEQYF
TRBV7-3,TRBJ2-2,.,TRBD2,TGTGCCAGCAGCCTTAGCGGGGAGGGGACCGGGGAGCTGTTTTTT,CASSLSGEGTGELFF
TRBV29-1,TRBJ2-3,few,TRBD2,TGCAGCGTCTCCGGGACTAGCGGGGGGTATAGCACAGATACGCAGTATTTT,CSVSGTSGGYSTDTQYF
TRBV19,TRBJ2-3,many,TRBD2,TGTGCCAGTATTCCTAGCGGGGTCACAGATACGCAGTATTTT,CASIPSGVTDTQYF
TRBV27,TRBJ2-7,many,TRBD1,TGTGCCAGCAGTGGGGGACAGGGGCCCTACGAGCAGTACTTC,CASSGGQGPYEQYF
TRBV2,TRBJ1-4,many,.,TGTGCCAGCATGGGCTTTCTAGGCGAAAAACTGTTTTTT,CASMGFLGEKLFF
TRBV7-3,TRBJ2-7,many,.,TGTGCCAGCAGCTTTTACGGGACCGGGTCCTCCTACGAGCAGTACTTC,CASSFYGTGSSYEQYF
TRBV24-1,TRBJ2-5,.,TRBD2,TGTGCCACAGCGACAGGGCGGCTAGCGGGAGGACCTCAAGAGACCCAGTACTTC,CATATGRLAGGPQETQYF
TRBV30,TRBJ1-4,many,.,TGTGCCGGGAGCCTCGGGGGGCTCCATGAAAAACTGTTTTTT,CAGSLGGLHEKLFF
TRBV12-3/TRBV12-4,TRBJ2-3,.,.,TGTGCCAGCAGTTTATCCGTCGGGGCAGGGGATACGCAGTATTTT,CASSLSVGAGDTQYF
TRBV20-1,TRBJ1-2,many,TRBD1,TGCAGTGCTTTGACAGGGACCCGGAGGGGCTACACCTTC,CSALTGTRRGYTF
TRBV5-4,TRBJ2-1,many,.,TGTGCCAGCACCCCCGGTTCTCCGCGAAATGAGCAGTTCTTC,CASTPGSPRNEQFF
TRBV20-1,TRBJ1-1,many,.,TGCAGTGCTAGGCTCGACCGGGCCAGTGGGCCTGAAGCTTTCTTT,CSARLDRASGPEAFF